These 32 T cell receptor beta chains were sequenced from one sample in a study of T cells after posttransplantation cyclophosphamide. Sequencing was performed with immunoSEQ multiplex PCR; in TCRdb, only in-frame clones are kept and a portion is missing. The repertoire holds about 36,000 clones, with around 78% as singletons. Busulfan-fludarabine conditioning, marrow transplant, and cyclophosphamide on days +3 and +4 were administered. Material: CD4+ T cells sorted from blood, obtained just over 1,900 days after a stem cell transplant with posttransplant cyclophosphamide. These receptors all come from a female patient in her forties or fifties who received an allogeneic stem cell transplant from a related donor, was CMV-positive, and had no GVHD. Some T cells may originate from the graft donor.

The genes are TRBV5-6 and TRBJ2-7; 11 bases agree with TRBD2. CDR3 length: 14 residues. Germline values: CDR1 SGHDT, CDR2 YYEEEE. V lost 4 bases to trimming and J lost 5 bases; unmatched junction nucleotides: 5. CDR3 coding DNA: TGTGCCAGCAGCCGACTAGCGGGGCGGGACGAGCAGTACTTC. Residues: CASSRLAGRDEQYF.

The rearrangement links TRBV7-8 to TRBJ1-1, with D tentatively TRBD1 (6 bases). V shed 5 bases and J shed 0 bases, with 22 bases lying between them. The CDR3 runs 18 residues. The germline V gene has CDR1 SGHVS and CDR2 FQNEAQ. In nucleotides, the CDR3 is TGTGCCAGCAGCCCACACGCCCTCGGACAGCTCTTGAACACTGAAGCTTTCTTT. It is translated as CASSPHALGQLLNTEAFF.

The rearrangement links TRBV6-5 to TRBJ2-6; D uncertain. V shed 6 bases and J shed 2 bases, with 11 bases lying between them. This CDR3 region has 15 residues. Per germline, CDR1 MNHEY and CDR2 SVGAGI. The CDR3 nucleotides read TGTGCCAGCAGGACCGCTCGGGCTGGGGCCAACGTCCTGACTTTC. Encoded protein: CASRTARAGANVLTF.

The V call is TRBV7-3, the J call TRBJ2-4; maybe TRBD1 (6 bases). The CDR3 is 16 residues long. Germline-derived CDR1 and CDR2 are SGHTA and FQGTGA. Trimming pared 5 bases from V and 0 bases from J, leaving 14 bases between. The CDR3 loop is CASSTRTVLAKNIQYF. In DNA, the CDR3 is TGTGCCAGCAGCACCAGGACAGTTTTAGCCAAAAACATTCAGTACTTC.

The CDR3 loop is CASRYTGGLAKNIQYF. The CDR3 DNA sequence: TGTGCCAGCAGGTATACAGGGGGCCTAGCCAAAAACATTCAGTACTTC. This sequence joins TRBV6-6 and TRBJ2-4; TRBD1 matches at 9 bases. The junction had 6 bases not matched to a gene; V was cut back by 6 bases and J by 0 bases. The CDR3 is 16 residues long. The germline gives CDR1 MNHNY, CDR2 SVGAGI (reference sequence).

In DNA, the CDR3 is TGTGCCAGCAGCATCGACAGGGGGGCCGGGGAGCTGTTTTTT. This encodes CASSIDRGAGELFF. This chain uses TRBV7-7 with TRBJ2-2, with 9 bases fitting TRBD1. The CDR3 is 14 residues long. Per the germline V gene, CDR1 is SSHAT and CDR2 is FNYEAQ (reference sequence). V trimming: 5 bases; J trimming: 6 bases; junction bases outside the gene matches: 4. The full variable domain, in which reference TRBV7-7 and TRBJ2-2 provide the parts outside the CDR3, is GAGVSQSPRYKVTKRGQDVTLRCDPISSHATLYWYQQALGQGPEFLTYFNYEAQPDKSGLPSDRFSAERPEGSISTLTIQRTEQRDSAMYRCASSIDRGAGELFFGEGSRLTVL.

J is TRBJ2-6 and V is TRBV7-9, with 8 bases that match TRBD1. The CDR3 totals 17 residues. With 9 bases clipped from V and 0 bases from J, the junction kept 10 bases outside the gene matches. Germline-derived CDR1 and CDR2 are SEHNR and FQNEAQ (reference sequence). CDR3 amino acids: CASVRGTGGSGANVLTF. In nucleotides, the CDR3 is TGTGCCAGTGTACGGGGAACAGGGGGCTCTGGGGCCAACGTCCTGACTTTC.

This clone was seen once. This chain joins TRBV19 and TRBJ2-5; TRBD2 aligns across 8 bases. After removal of 5 bases from V and 3 bases from J, the junction contained 11 bases not matched to a gene. Germline loops: CDR1 LNHDA, CDR2 SQIVND (reference sequence). The CDR3 has 16 residues. The CDR3, as DNA: TGTGCCAGTAGTGAGCTCGGCGTCGGGAGGGAAGAGACCCAGTACTTC. The encoded protein is CASSELGVGREETQYF.

This chain connects TRBV6-1 to TRBJ1-1; D gene uncertain. Germline V gene lookup returns CDR1 MNHNS and CDR2 SASEGT. This CDR3 region has 13 residues. V dropped 2 bases and J dropped 0 bases, with 4 bases sitting between them. CDR3 region: CASSERVNTEAFF. Here the CDR3 DNA reads TGTGCCAGCAGTGAACGGGTGAACACTGAAGCTTTCTTT.

This clone ranks as medium-sized. CDR3 in amino acids: CASSRSFNYGYTF. The CDR3 DNA reads as TGTGCCAGCAGCCGTAGTTTTAACTATGGCTACACCTTC. This chain connects TRBV11-2 to TRBJ1-2, with D unresolved. Germline CDR1 SGHAT, CDR2 FQNNGV. The CDR3 covers 13 residues. Trimming removed 5 bases from V and 1 base from J, with 8 bases in between.

This clone was picked up a small number of times. The chain couples TRBV5-4 to TRBJ2-7; 7 bases agree with TRBD1. The germline CDR1 and CDR2 sequences are SGHNT and YYREEE (reference sequence). The CDR3 is 15 residues long. V lost 0 bases and J lost 9; bases outside the gene matches: 12. The CDR3 nucleotides read TGTGCCAGCAGCTTGGACTGGACAGGCGATGGGGGGCAGTACTTC. It translates to CASSLDWTGDGGQYF.

This clone has a handful of counts. Written as DNA, the CDR3 is TGTGCCAGCAGTTCGGCCAAGGCGGGCGAGCAGTACTTC. Translation: CASSSAKAGEQYF. The chain combines TRBV27 with TRBJ2-7; possibly TRBD2 for D (5 bases). Trimming pared 4 bases from V and 6 bases from J, leaving 13 bases between. Germline values: CDR1 MNHEY, CDR2 SMNVEV (reference sequence). The CDR3 spans 13 residues.

The rearrangement joins TRBV6-1 to TRBJ1-2; 7 bases align to TRBD1. Germline values: CDR1 MNHNS, CDR2 SASEGT. The J segment lost 8 bases and the V segment lost 6 bases, leaving 9 bases of the junction unmatched. The CDR3 spans 13 residues. Here the CDR3 reads CASRGQSLYGYTF. CDR3 DNA: TGTGCCAGCAGGGGACAGAGCTTATACGGCTACACCTTC.

The chain joins TRBV19 to TRBJ1-4; 9 bases match TRBD1. CDR1 and CDR2 (germline): LNHDA, SQIVND (reference sequence). J gave up 5 bases and V 10 bases, and 8 bases lay outside the gene matches. The CDR3 is 14 amino acids. This CDR3 is CATNDRGKNEKLFF. In DNA form, the CDR3 reads TGTGCCACCAACGACAGGGGGAAGAATGAAAAACTGTTTTTT.

This chain uses TRBV10-3 with TRBJ2-3; D gene ambiguous. The ends were cut back, 8 bases at V and 4 bases at J, with 7 bases in the middle. This CDR3 is 11 amino acids long. Germline CDR1 ENHRY, CDR2 SYGVKD. The CDR3 sequence: CAIQIADTQYF. In DNA, the CDR3 is TGTGCCATCCAAATAGCAGATACGCAGTATTTT.

The V and J genes are TRBV27 and TRBJ2-5; 14 nucleotides match TRBD2. This CDR3 has 16 residues. Germline V gene lookup returns CDR1 MNHEY and CDR2 SMNVEV (reference sequence). V shed 6 bases, J shed 5 bases, and the junction held 8 bases outside the gene matches. Here the CDR3 reads CASRPGLAGVQETQYF. CDR3 coding DNA: TGTGCCAGCAGACCGGGACTAGCGGGGGTCCAGGAGACCCAGTACTTC.

The J gene is TRBJ1-6, the V gene TRBV19, with unresolved D. The germline V and J ends were trimmed by 6 bases and 0 bases, with 21 bases remaining between them. Germline V gives CDR1 LNHDA, CDR2 SQIVND (reference sequence). The CDR3 loop spans 19 amino acids. The CDR3 sequence is CASRDLGPIASSYNSPLHF. CDR3 DNA sequence: TGTGCCAGTAGAGACCTCGGTCCTATTGCTAGCTCCTATAATTCACCCCTCCACTTT.

The J gene is TRBJ1-4, the V gene TRBV6-5; TRBD1 might be the D (5 bases). Trimming left V 5 bases short and J 8 bases short, with 15 bases between. The CDR3 is 14 residues long. Germline CDR1 MNHEY, CDR2 SVGAGI. CDR3 loop: CASSRTVGGEKLFF. CDR3 coding DNA: TGTGCCAGCAGTCGTACGGTGGGGGGGGAAAAACTGTTTTTT.

This chain links TRBV18 with TRBJ2-3; the match to TRBD2 covers 9 bases. CDR3 length: 14 amino acids. J lost 6 bases, V lost 5 bases, and 6 bases had no gene match. From germline, CDR1 is KGHSH and CDR2 LQKENI. The CDR3 sequence: CASSALAGPDTQYF. The CDR3 nucleotides read TGTGCCAGCTCAGCCCTAGCGGGGCCTGATACGCAGTATTTT.

This clone was detected a few times. The chain joins TRBV5-6 to TRBJ1-1; 8 nucleotides agree with TRBD1. Germline V gene lookup returns CDR1 SGHDT and CDR2 YYEEEE. The CDR3 runs to 15 residues. V lost 3 bases to trimming and J lost 4 bases; unmatched junction nucleotides: 8. The CDR3 is CASSSDRARSTEAFF. The CDR3 bases are TGTGCCAGCAGCTCGGACAGGGCGCGGAGCACTGAAGCTTTCTTT.

The chain is built from TRBV5-4 and TRBJ2-2; possible D gene TRBD2, 5 bases. The V gene's germline CDR1 is SGHNT and CDR2 YYREEE (reference sequence). Trimming pared 4 bases from V and 6 bases from J, leaving 10 bases between. This CDR3 has 13 residues. This CDR3 reads CASSPTRAGELFF. The CDR3 DNA is TGTGCCAGCAGCCCTACTAGAGCCGGGGAGCTGTTTTTT.

The rearrangement links TRBV4-1 to TRBJ1-1, with D tentatively TRBD1 (5 bases). Looked up from germline, CDR1 is MGHRA and CDR2 is YSYEKL. The V and J ends lost 1 base and 0 bases respectively, with 9 bases between them. The CDR3 consists of 15 residues. The CDR3 spells CASSQGAGLNTEAFF. The CDR3, as DNA: TGCGCCAGCAGCCAAGGGGCAGGGTTGAACACTGAAGCTTTCTTT.

CDR3 nucleotide sequence: TGTGCCATCAGCCAAGACAGGGCATCCAATCAGCCCCAGCATTTT. It codes for CAISQDRASNQPQHF. The V call is TRBV10-3, the J call TRBJ1-5; the match to TRBD1 covers 7 bases. The V segment lost 6 bases and the J segment 3 bases; nucleotides outside the gene matches: 8. Germline CDR1 and CDR2: ENHRY and SYGVKD. The length of the CDR3 is 15 residues.

The chain recombines TRBV7-9 with TRBJ1-1; D call uncertain. Trimming took 0 bases from V and 2 from J, leaving 13 bases between them. The V gene's germline CDR1 is SEHNR and CDR2 FQNEAQ (reference sequence). The CDR3 runs to 16 residues. CDR3 protein: CASSLAVGGTNTEAFF. CDR3 coding DNA: TGTGCCAGCAGCTTAGCAGTCGGCGGAACTAACACTGAAGCTTTCTTT.

The CDR3 coding sequence is TGCGCCAGCAGCAAGCCCGGCTCTGGAAACACCATATATTTT. Amino acid sequence: CASSKPGSGNTIYF. J is TRBJ1-3 and V is TRBV5-1; no reliable D call. CDR3 length equals 14 residues. V gave up 4 bases and J gave up 0 bases, with 8 bases separating them. CDR1 is SGHRS, CDR2 YFSETQ, per germline.

The genes are TRBV2 and TRBJ2-1, with TRBD2 identical over 16 bases. Looked up from germline, CDR1 is SNHLY and CDR2 is FYNNEI. This CDR3 contains 17 residues. V gave up 7 bases and J gave up 7 bases; unmatched junction bases: 10. CDR3 protein: CASKVLGLAGGQNEQFF. The DNA of the CDR3 is TGTGCCAGCAAGGTTTTGGGACTAGCGGGGGGGCAGAATGAGCAGTTCTTC. Combining the CDR3 with reference TRBV2 and TRBJ2-1 gives the whole variable domain EPEVTQTPSHQVTQMGQEVILRCVPISNHLYFYWYRQILGQKVEFLVSFYNNEISEKSEIFDDQFSVERPDGSNFTLKIRSTKLEDSAMYFCASKVLGLAGGQNEQFFGPGTRLTVL.

The V call is TRBV2, the J call TRBJ2-7, with 11 nucleotides matching TRBD1. The CDR3 length is 14 residues. CDR1 and CDR2 from the germline V gene are SNHLY and FYNNEI. V shed 6 bases, J shed 3 bases, and the junction held 4 bases outside the gene matches. CDR3 in amino acids: CASRAGQGVYEQYF. CDR3 nucleotides: TGTGCCAGCAGAGCGGGACAGGGGGTCTACGAGCAGTACTTC.

The chain employs TRBV4-1 and TRBJ2-7; the D gene is possibly TRBD1 (5 bases). Germline CDR1 is MGHRA and CDR2 is YSYEKL. The CDR3 runs 14 residues. V gave up 4 bases and J gave up 4 bases, with 14 bases separating them. DNA of the CDR3: TGCGCCAGCAGCCGGGTTCAGGGTATATACGAGCAGTACTTC. Translation gives CASSRVQGIYEQYF.

The CDR3 region is CASSVDTNYGYTF. CDR3 in DNA: TGTGCCAGCAGCGTCGACACGAACTATGGCTACACCTTC. V and J are TRBV9 and TRBJ1-2; D is uncertain. With 2 bases removed from V and 2 bases from J, the gap between germline ends came to 7 bases. CDR3 length: 13 amino acids. The germline CDR1 and CDR2 sequences are SGDLS and YYNGEE.

This clone is a singleton in its sample. This chain joins TRBV15 and TRBJ1-5; the match to TRBD1 covers 11 bases. V was pared by 3 bases and J by 6 bases, with 13 bases of the junction left unmatched. The CDR3 is made up of 18 amino acids. Germline values: CDR1 LNHNV, CDR2 YYDKDF (reference sequence). The CDR3 spells CATSSFGLGTGGGQPQHF. The CDR3 DNA reads as TGTGCCACCAGCAGTTTCGGTTTGGGGACAGGGGGAGGTCAGCCCCAGCATTTT.

This clone rates as medium-sized (0.01 to 0.1%). CDR3 sequence reads: CASRAVSGSPLHF. The CDR3 nucleotides are TGTGCCAGCAGGGCAGTTTCGGGTTCACCCCTCCACTTT. This sequence joins TRBV2 and TRBJ1-6, with no clear D. This CDR3 region has 13 residues. V lost 6 bases, J lost 9 bases, and 12 bases lay in between. Germline loops: CDR1 SNHLY, CDR2 FYNNEI.

The chain uses TRBV28 and TRBJ2-7; TRBD2 might be the D (5 bases). Trimming removed 7 bases from V and 2 bases from J, with 12 bases in between. The germline gives CDR1 MDHEN, CDR2 SYDVKM. The CDR3 is 13 residues long. In DNA, the CDR3 is TGTGCCAGCAACTCACGGACTCCCTACGAGCAGTACTTC. Translated: CASNSRTPYEQYF.